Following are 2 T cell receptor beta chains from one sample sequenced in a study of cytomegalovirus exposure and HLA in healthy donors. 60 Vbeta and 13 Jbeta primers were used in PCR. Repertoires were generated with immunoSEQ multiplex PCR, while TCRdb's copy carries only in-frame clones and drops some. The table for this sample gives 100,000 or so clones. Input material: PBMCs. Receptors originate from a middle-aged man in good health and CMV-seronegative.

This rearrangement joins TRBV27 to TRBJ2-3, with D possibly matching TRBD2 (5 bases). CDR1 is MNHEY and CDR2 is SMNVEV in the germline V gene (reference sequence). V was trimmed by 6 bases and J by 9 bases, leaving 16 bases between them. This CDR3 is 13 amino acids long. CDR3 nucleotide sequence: TGTGCCAGCAGAAGGGCGGGTCAGGAGACGCAGTATTTT. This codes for CASRRAGQETQYF.

The CDR3 nucleotides are TGTGCCAGTAGCCCCTTCCTAGCAAGTGGCCCTAACTCCTACGAGCAGTACTTC. It translates to CASSPFLASGPNSYEQYF. The chain has TRBV19 and TRBJ2-7; TRBD2 might be the D (5 bases). The germline V gene has CDR1 LNHDA and CDR2 SQIVND (reference sequence). V was shortened by 6 bases and J by 0 bases, with 24 bases between the two germline ends. The CDR3 extends over 18 amino acids.